This passage covers 14 T cell receptor beta chains from one sample sequenced in a study of shared clonotypes between healthy human individuals. Profiling relied on immunoSEQ multiplex PCR, and the TCRdb table lists in-frame clones only, not all of them. The data hold around 1.1 million clones, with around 78% observed a single time. Sequenced sample: memory CD4+ T cells from PBMCs. Stated subset: CD45RA-negative fraction. The source is a man between 18 and 29 years old in good health. Some clones in this sample may be carry-over from other donors' samples.

The chain joins TRBV2 to TRBJ1-2; D unclear. The V gene lost 4 bases and the J gene lost 2 bases, with 11 bases spanning the gap. This CDR3 has 14 amino acids. CDR1 is SNHLY, CDR2 FYNNEI, per germline. This CDR3 is CASSGQAANYGYTF. CDR3 nucleotide sequence: TGTGCCAGCAGTGGTCAGGCAGCGAACTATGGCTACACCTTC.

The rearrangement uses TRBV30 and TRBJ1-2; D is unresolved. In germline, CDR1 is GTSNPN, CDR2 SVGIG (reference sequence). V was clipped by 3 bases and J by 8 bases, with 10 bases between them. CDR3 length equals 11 residues. The DNA of the CDR3 is TGTGCCTGGAGCGACCGGCGAGGCTACACCTTC. Protein sequence: CAWSDRRGYTF.

The chain combines TRBV28 with TRBJ2-6, with a tentative D call TRBD1 (5 bases). V shed 11 bases and J shed 1 base, with 12 bases lying between them. CDR3 size: 14 residues. The germline V gene encodes CDR1 MDHEN and CDR2 SYDVKM. CDR3 sequence: CAVQETSGANVLTF. The CDR3 region has the DNA TGTGCCGTACAGGAGACTTCTGGGGCCAACGTCCTGACTTTC.

This clone was seen a handful of times. The sample has other DNA sequences that encode this CDR3 too. The genes are TRBV27 and TRBJ2-1; TRBD1 matches at 7 bases. Trimming removed 3 bases from V and 4 bases from J; junction bases left unmatched: 3. Per germline, CDR1 MNHEY and CDR2 SMNVEV (reference sequence). The CDR3 is made up of 14 amino acids. The CDR3 sequence: CASSFGTEYNEQFF. Written as DNA, the CDR3 is TGTGCCAGCAGTTTCGGGACAGAGTACAATGAGCAGTTCTTC.

The chain carries TRBV18 and TRBJ1-1; D call uncertain. Deletions cut 1 base from V and 6 bases from J, with 9 bases between. This CDR3 has 13 residues. Germline V gene data show CDR1 as KGHSH and CDR2 as LQKENI. CDR3 sequence reads: CASSPLPEAEAFF. The CDR3 DNA is TGTGCCAGCTCACCACTTCCGGAGGCTGAAGCTTTCTTT.

J is TRBJ1-2 and V is TRBV5-6; TRBD1 aligns across 9 bases. Looked up from germline, CDR1 is SGHDT and CDR2 is YYEEEE. The CDR3 extends over 15 amino acids. V shed 3 bases and J 4 bases; nucleotides not matched to a gene: 7. The CDR3: CASSYLGQGTYGYTF. CDR3 DNA sequence: TGTGCCAGCAGCTACTTGGGACAGGGCACCTATGGCTACACCTTC.

The chain links TRBV28 to TRBJ1-1, with no clear D. Germline values: CDR1 MDHEN, CDR2 SYDVKM. V lost 2 bases and J lost 13, with 26 bases in between. CDR3 length equals 16 residues. Here the CDR3 reads CASSLGLNRPRLPFFF. CDR3 bases: TGTGCCAGCAGTTTAGGCTTAAACCGGCCCCGGCTCCCTTTTTTCTTT.

The chain joins TRBV18 to TRBJ2-6, with a tentative D call TRBD2 (6 bases). CDR1 KGHSH and CDR2 LQKENI come from the germline V gene. Trimming removed 2 bases from V and 2 bases from J, with 7 bases in between. This CDR3 region has 15 residues. The CDR3 here is CASSPGGPGANVLTF. The DNA for the CDR3 is TGTGCCAGCTCACCAGGAGGGCCTGGGGCCAACGTCCTGACTTTC. The entire variable domain, with the rest obtained from reference TRBV18 and TRBJ2-6, is as follows: NAGVMQNPRHLVRRRGQEARLRCSPMKGHSHVYWYRQLPEEGLKFMVYLQKENIIDESGMPKERFSAEFPKEGPSILRIQQVVRGDSAAYFCASSPGGPGANVLTFGAGSRLTVL.

The rearrangement uses TRBV6-6 and TRBJ1-1; D might be TRBD1 (6 bases). Trimming left V 7 bases short and J 1 base short, with 10 bases between. Germline-derived CDR1 and CDR2 are MNHNY and SVGAGI (reference sequence). The CDR3 extends over 13 amino acids. CDR3 in amino acids: CASTRTENTEAFF. CDR3 DNA sequence: TGTGCCAGCACCAGGACAGAGAACACTGAAGCTTTCTTT.

This clone was seen only a few times. The CDR3 DNA follows: TGTGCCAGCAGCGGGACAGTTAATGAAAAACTGTTTTTT. Amino acid sequence: CASSGTVNEKLFF. The chain recombines TRBV7-9 with TRBJ1-4; TRBD1 agrees at 7 bases. V lost 5 bases and J lost 4; bases outside the gene matches: 1. The CDR3 covers 13 residues. Per the germline V gene, CDR1 is SEHNR and CDR2 is FQNEAQ (reference sequence).

This clone has just one count. The sample has other DNA sequences that encode this CDR3 too. The chain joins TRBV5-1 to TRBJ2-5; D gene ambiguous. The germline V and J ends were trimmed by 0 bases and 3 bases, with 6 bases remaining between them. Germline V CDR1 and CDR2: SGHRS, YFSETQ. The CDR3 is 13 residues long. The DNA for the CDR3 is TGCGCCAGCAGCTTGGTCTCAGAAGAGACCCAGTACTTC. As protein: CASSLVSEETQYF. The full variable domain, completed using reference TRBV5-1 and TRBJ2-5, is KAGVTQTPRYLIKTRGQQVTLSCSPISGHRSVSWYQQTPGQGLQFLFEYFSETQRNKGNFPGRFSGRQFSNSRSEMNVSTLELGDSALYLCASSLVSEETQYFGPGTRLLVL.

This chain connects TRBV19 to TRBJ2-1; 9 bases agree with TRBD2. The CDR3 has 15 amino acids. J gave up 7 bases and V 1 base, and 5 bases lay outside the gene matches. The germline gives CDR1 LNHDA, CDR2 SQIVND (reference sequence). This CDR3 is CASSIGGLAVNEQFF. CDR3 nucleotides: TGTGCCAGTAGTATAGGGGGACTAGCCGTGAATGAGCAGTTCTTC.

The rearrangement joins TRBV5-5 to TRBJ1-4; D ambiguous. The CDR3 length is 12 residues. Looked up from germline, CDR1 is SGHKS and CDR2 is YYEKEE (reference sequence). V lost 4 bases and J lost 7, with 8 bases in between. The CDR3 bases are TGTGCCAGCAGCCGATTCGGTGAAAAACTGTTTTTT. Translated, it gives CASSRFGEKLFF.

The chain employs TRBV7-2 and TRBJ2-2, with D perhaps TRBD1 or TRBD2 (5 bases each). CDR1 is SGHTA, CDR2 FQGNSA, per germline. V lost 6 bases and J lost 5, with 16 bases in between. The CDR3 runs 15 residues. The CDR3 DNA sequence: TGTGCCAGCAGGGGGAGTCGGTCAGGGACCGGGGAGCTGTTTTTT. This translates into CASRGSRSGTGELFF.